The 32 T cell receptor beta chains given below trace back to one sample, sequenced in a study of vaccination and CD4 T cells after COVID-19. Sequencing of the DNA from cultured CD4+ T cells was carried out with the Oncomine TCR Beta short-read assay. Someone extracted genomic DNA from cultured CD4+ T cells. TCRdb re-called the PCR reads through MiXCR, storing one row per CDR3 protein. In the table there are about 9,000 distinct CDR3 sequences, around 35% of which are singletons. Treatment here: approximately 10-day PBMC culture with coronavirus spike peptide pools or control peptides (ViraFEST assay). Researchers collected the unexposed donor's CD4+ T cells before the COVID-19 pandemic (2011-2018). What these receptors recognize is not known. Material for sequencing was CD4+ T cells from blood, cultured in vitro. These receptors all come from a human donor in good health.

The CDR3 region has the DNA TGCGCCAGCAGCCCCTTAACAGATACCGGGGAGCTGTTTTTT. Protein product: CASSPLTDTGELFF. The chain carries TRBV5-1 and TRBJ2-2, with D unresolved. Germline CDR1 is SGHRS and CDR2 is YFSETQ. The V end was cut by 4 bases, the J end by 5 bases, with 12 bases between. CDR3 size: 14 residues.

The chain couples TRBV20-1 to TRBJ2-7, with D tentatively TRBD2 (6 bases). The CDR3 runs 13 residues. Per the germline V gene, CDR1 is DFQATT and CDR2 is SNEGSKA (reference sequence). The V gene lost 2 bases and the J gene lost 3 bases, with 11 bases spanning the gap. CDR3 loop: CSARRHSGYEQYF. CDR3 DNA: TGCAGTGCTAGAAGACATAGCGGCTACGAGCAGTACTTC.

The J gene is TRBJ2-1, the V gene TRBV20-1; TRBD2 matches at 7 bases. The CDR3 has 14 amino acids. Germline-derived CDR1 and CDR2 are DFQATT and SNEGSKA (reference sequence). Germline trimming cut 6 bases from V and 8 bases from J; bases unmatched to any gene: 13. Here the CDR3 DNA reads TGCAGTGCCCCCGTTCTAGCGGCGTTGGATGAGCAGTTCTTC. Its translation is CSAPVLAALDEQFF.

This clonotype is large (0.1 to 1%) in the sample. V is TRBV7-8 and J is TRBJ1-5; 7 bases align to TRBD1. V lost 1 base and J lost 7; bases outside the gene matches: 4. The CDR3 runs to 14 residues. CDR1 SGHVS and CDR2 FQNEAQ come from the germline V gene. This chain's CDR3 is CASSLEGGVQPQHF. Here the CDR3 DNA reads TGTGCCAGCAGCTTAGAAGGGGGCGTACAGCCCCAGCATTTT. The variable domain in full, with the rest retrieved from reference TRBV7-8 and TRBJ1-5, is GAGVSQSPRYKVAKRGQDVALRCDPISGHVSLFWYQQALGQGPEFLTYFQNEAQLDKSGLPSDRFFAERPEGSVSTLKIQRTQQEDSAVYLCASSLEGGVQPQHFGDGTRLSIL.

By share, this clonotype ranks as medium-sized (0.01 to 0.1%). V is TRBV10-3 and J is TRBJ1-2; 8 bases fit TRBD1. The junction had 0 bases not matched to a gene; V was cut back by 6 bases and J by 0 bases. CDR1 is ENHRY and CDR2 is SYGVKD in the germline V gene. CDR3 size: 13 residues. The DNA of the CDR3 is TGTGCCATCAGGGACAGGGCTAACTATGGCTACACCTTC. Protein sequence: CAIRDRANYGYTF.

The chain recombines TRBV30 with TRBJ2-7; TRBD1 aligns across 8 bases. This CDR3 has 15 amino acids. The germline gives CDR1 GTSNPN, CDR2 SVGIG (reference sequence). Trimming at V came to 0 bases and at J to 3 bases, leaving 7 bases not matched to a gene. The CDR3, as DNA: TGTGCCTGGAGTGTGCCAGGGGGCACTCTCTACGAGCAGTACTTC. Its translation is CAWSVPGGTLYEQYF.

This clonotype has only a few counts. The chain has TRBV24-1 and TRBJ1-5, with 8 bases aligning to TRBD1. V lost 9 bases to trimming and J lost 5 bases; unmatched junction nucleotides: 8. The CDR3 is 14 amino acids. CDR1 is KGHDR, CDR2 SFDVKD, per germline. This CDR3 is CATADRGFDQPQHF. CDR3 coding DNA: TGTGCCACCGCCGACAGGGGTTTTGATCAGCCCCAGCATTTT.

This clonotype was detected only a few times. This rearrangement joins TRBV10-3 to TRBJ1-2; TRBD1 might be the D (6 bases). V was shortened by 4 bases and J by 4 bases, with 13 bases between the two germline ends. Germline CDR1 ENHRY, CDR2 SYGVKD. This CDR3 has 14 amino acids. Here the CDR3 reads CAISAQGQVYGYTF. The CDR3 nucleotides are TGTGCCATCAGTGCGCAGGGGCAGGTCTATGGCTACACCTTC.

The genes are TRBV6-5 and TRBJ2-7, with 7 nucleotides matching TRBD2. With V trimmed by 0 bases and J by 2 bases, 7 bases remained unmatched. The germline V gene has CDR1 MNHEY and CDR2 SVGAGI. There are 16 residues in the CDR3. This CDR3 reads CASSYSGLTSAYEQYF. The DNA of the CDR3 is TGTGCCAGCAGTTACTCGGGACTAACGAGCGCCTACGAGCAGTACTTC.

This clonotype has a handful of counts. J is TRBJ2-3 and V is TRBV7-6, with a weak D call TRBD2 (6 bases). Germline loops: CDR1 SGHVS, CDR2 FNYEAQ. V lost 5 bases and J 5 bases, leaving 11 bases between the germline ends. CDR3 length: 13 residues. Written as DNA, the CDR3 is TGTGCCAGCAGCCTACTGCGGGAAGATACGCAGTATTTT. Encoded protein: CASSLLREDTQYF.

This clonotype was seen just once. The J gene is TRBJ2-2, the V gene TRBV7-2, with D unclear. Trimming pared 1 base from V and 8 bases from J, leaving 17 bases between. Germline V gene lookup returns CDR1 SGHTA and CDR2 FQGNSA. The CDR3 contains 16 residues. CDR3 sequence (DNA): TGTGCCAGCAGCTTAGTCCCCTTTTCCGTGGGTGGGGAGCTGTTTTTT. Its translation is CASSLVPFSVGGELFF.

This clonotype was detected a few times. CDR3 loop: CASSWYGEQYF. Written as DNA, the CDR3 is TGTGCCAGCAGCTGGTACGGCGAGCAGTACTTC. This sequence joins TRBV11-2 and TRBJ2-7; D gene ambiguous. This CDR3 is built from 11 residues. V shed 4 bases and J shed 6 bases, with 7 bases lying between them. CDR1 and CDR2 from the germline V gene are SGHAT and FQNNGV.

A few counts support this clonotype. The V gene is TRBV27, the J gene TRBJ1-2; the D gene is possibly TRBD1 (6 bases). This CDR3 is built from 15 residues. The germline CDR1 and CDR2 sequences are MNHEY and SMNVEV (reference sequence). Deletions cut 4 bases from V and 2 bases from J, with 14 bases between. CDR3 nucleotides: TGTGCCAGCAGTTCCGCGGACAGATTAAACTATGGCTACACCTTC. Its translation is CASSSADRLNYGYTF.

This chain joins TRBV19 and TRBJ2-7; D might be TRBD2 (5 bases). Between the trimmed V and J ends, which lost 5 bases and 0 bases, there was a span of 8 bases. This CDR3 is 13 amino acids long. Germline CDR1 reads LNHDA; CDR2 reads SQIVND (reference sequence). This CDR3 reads CASSPGSSYEQYF. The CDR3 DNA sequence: TGTGCCAGTAGTCCGGGGTCCTCCTACGAGCAGTACTTC. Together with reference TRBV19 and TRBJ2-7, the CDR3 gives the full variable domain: DGGITQSPKYLFRKEGQNVTLSCEQNLNHDAMYWYRQDPGQGLRLIYYSQIVNDFQKGDIAEGYSVSREKKESFPLTVTSAQKNPTAFYLCASSPGSSYEQYFGPGTRLTVT.

This chain's CDR3 is CASSKGPSWLQRGYEQYF. CDR3 coding DNA: TGTGCCAGCAGCAAAGGCCCATCCTGGTTGCAGCGGGGCTACGAGCAGTACTTC. The V and J genes are TRBV21-1 and TRBJ2-7; TRBD2, as called in the table, went unchecked against the DNA. TRBV21-1 is flagged as a pseudogene. The CDR3 consists of 18 residues.

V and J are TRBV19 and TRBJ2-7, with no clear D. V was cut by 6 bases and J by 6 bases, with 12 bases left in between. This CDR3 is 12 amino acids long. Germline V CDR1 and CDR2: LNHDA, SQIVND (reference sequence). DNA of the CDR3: TGTGCCAGTAGCCGCGGCCTTCTCGAGCAGTACTTC. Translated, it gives CASSRGLLEQYF.

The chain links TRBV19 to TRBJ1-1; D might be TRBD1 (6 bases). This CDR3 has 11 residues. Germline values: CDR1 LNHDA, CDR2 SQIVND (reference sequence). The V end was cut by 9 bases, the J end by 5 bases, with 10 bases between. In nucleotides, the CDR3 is TGTGCCAGCAGGGGCATGACTGAAGCTTTCTTT. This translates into CASRGMTEAFF.

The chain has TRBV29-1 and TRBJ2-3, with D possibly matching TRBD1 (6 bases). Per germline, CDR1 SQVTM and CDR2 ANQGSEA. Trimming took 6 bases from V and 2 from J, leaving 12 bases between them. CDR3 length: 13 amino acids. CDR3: CSVRQDNTDTQYF. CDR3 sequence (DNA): TGCAGCGTCCGACAGGACAACACAGATACGCAGTATTTT.

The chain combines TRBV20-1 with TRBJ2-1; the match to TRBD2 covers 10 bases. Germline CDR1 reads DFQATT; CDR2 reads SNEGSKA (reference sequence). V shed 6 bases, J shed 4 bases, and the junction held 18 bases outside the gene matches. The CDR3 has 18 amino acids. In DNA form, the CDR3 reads TGCAGTGCAGCACCCGGGACTAGCGCCAAACAGCTTTACAATGAGCAGTTCTTC. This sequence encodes CSAAPGTSAKQLYNEQFF.

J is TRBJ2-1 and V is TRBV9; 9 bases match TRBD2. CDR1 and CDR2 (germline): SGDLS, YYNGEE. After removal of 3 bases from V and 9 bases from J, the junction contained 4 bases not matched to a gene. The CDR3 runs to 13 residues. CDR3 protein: CASSGSGSGEQFF. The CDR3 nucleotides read TGTGCCAGCAGCGGTAGCGGGAGTGGTGAGCAGTTCTTC.

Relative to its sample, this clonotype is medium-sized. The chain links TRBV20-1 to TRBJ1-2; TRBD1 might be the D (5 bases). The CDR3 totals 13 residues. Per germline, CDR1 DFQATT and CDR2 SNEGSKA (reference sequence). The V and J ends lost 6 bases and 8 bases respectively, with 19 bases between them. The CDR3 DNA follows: TGCAGTGCCGGGACCGGGACGGTGAACGGCTACACCTTC. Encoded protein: CSAGTGTVNGYTF.

The CDR3 region has the DNA TGCAGTGCTAGAGATTTGGGGAGGGGCACTGAAGCTTTCTTT. Translation: CSARDLGRGTEAFF. The chain is built from TRBV20-1 and TRBJ1-1; tentative D call: TRBD1 (5 bases). Germline CDR1 reads DFQATT; CDR2 reads SNEGSKA (reference sequence). The CDR3 covers 14 residues. V was trimmed by 0 bases and J by 4 bases, leaving 12 bases between them.

The CDR3 coding sequence is TGTGCCAGCAGCTTAGAGCGGGCGAATGAAAAACTGTTTTTT. This gives the protein CASSLERANEKLFF. The chain is built from TRBV7-9 and TRBJ1-4; D unclear. From germline, CDR1 is SEHNR and CDR2 FQNEAQ (reference sequence). The CDR3 loop spans 14 amino acids. The V end lost 1 base, the J end lost 5 bases, and 8 bases lay between the germline ends.

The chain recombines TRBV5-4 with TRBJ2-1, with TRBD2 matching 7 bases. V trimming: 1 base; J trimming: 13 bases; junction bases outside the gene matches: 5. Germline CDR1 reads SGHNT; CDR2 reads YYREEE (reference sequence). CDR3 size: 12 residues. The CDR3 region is CASSLPPSGQFF. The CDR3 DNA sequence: TGTGCCAGCAGCTTGCCCCCTAGCGGCCAGTTCTTC.

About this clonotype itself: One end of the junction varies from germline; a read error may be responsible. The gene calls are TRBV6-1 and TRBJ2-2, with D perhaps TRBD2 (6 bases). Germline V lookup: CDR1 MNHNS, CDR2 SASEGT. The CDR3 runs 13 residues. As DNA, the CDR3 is TGTGCCAGCAGGGAAGCGGGCACCGGGGAGCTGTTTTTT. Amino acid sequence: CASREAGTGELFF.

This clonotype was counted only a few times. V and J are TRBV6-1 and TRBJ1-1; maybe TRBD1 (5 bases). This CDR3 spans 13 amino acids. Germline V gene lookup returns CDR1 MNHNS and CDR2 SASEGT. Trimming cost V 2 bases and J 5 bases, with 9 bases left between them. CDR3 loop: CASSEKGRTEAFF. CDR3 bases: TGTGCCAGCAGTGAAAAGGGGAGAACTGAAGCTTTCTTT.

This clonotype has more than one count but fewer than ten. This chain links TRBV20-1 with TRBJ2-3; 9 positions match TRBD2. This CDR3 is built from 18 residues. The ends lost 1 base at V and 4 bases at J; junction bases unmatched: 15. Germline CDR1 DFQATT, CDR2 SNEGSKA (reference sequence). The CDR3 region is CSARGFLPIAGAADTQYF. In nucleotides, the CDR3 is TGCAGTGCTAGAGGTTTCTTACCGATAGCGGGAGCAGCAGATACGCAGTATTTT.

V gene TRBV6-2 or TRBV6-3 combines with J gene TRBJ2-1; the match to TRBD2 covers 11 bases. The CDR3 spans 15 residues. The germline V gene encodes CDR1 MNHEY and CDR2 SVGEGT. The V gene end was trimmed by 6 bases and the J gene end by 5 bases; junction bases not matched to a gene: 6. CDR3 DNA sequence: TGTGCCAGCAGGGTAGCGGGAGGGCCGCACAATGAGCAGTTCTTC. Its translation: CASRVAGGPHNEQFF.

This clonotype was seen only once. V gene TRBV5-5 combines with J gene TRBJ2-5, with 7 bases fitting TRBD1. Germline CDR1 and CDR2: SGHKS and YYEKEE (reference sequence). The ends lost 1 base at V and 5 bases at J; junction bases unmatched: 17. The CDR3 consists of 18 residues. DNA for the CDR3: TGTGCCAGCAGCTTGCGGTACCGAGACAGGGTATTGGGGGAGACCCAGTACTTC. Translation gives CASSLRYRDRVLGETQYF.

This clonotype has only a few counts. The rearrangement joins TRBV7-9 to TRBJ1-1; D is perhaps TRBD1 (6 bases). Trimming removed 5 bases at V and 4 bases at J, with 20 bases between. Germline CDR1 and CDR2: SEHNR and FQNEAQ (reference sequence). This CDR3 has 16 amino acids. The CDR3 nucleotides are TGTGCCAGCAGCCGAACGGGACCCCGAGGGGGCACTGAAGCTTTCTTT. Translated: CASSRTGPRGGTEAFF.

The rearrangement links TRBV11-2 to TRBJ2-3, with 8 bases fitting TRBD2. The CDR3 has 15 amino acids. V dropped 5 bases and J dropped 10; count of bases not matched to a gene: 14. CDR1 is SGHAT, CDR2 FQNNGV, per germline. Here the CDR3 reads CASSIPGTSQVAQYF. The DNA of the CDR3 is TGTGCCAGCAGCATCCCCGGGACTAGTCAGGTGGCGCAGTATTTT.

CDR3 residues: CASKNLRTDTQYF. The CDR3 DNA is TGCGCCAGCAAGAACTTACGCACAGATACGCAGTATTTT. V and J are TRBV5-1 and TRBJ2-3; D remains unclear. CDR1 SGHRS and CDR2 YFSETQ come from the germline V gene. The ends were cut back, 6 bases at V and 1 base at J, with 9 bases in the middle. CDR3 size: 13 residues.